The entry below describes one TCR beta chain. Its antigen remains unidentified. This entry comes from a study of T cells expressing NK-cell markers. Study-level background: Sorted CD3+CD56-NKG2C+, CD3+CD56+NKG2C+ and CD3+CD56+NKG2C- T cells supplied the TCR beta repertoires. Overall study results and limits: The study found these clonotypes also leading the CD3+CD56-NKG2C+ fraction in four donors. Each of six donors carried dominant NKG2C+ clonotypes accounting for about 1.0-8% of CD8+ T cells.

Per germline, CDR1 GTSNPN and CDR2 SVGIG (reference sequence). The CDR3 loop spans 14 amino acids. TCRdb reprocessed the 5' RACE reads; each CDR3 protein has one entry and no DNA is given. The listing records 500,000 to 700,000 distinct CDR3 sequences. Sequenced material: blood T cells: a sorted CD56 or NKG2C T cell subset, CD4+ or CD8+ T cells, or bulk PBMC T cells (not recorded which). The clonotype originates from a man aged 18 to 29 in good health. The V call is TRBV30, the J call TRBJ2-3; TCRdb's D call of TRBD1 is untestable without DNA. CDR3 loop: CACQTGSGTDTQYF.